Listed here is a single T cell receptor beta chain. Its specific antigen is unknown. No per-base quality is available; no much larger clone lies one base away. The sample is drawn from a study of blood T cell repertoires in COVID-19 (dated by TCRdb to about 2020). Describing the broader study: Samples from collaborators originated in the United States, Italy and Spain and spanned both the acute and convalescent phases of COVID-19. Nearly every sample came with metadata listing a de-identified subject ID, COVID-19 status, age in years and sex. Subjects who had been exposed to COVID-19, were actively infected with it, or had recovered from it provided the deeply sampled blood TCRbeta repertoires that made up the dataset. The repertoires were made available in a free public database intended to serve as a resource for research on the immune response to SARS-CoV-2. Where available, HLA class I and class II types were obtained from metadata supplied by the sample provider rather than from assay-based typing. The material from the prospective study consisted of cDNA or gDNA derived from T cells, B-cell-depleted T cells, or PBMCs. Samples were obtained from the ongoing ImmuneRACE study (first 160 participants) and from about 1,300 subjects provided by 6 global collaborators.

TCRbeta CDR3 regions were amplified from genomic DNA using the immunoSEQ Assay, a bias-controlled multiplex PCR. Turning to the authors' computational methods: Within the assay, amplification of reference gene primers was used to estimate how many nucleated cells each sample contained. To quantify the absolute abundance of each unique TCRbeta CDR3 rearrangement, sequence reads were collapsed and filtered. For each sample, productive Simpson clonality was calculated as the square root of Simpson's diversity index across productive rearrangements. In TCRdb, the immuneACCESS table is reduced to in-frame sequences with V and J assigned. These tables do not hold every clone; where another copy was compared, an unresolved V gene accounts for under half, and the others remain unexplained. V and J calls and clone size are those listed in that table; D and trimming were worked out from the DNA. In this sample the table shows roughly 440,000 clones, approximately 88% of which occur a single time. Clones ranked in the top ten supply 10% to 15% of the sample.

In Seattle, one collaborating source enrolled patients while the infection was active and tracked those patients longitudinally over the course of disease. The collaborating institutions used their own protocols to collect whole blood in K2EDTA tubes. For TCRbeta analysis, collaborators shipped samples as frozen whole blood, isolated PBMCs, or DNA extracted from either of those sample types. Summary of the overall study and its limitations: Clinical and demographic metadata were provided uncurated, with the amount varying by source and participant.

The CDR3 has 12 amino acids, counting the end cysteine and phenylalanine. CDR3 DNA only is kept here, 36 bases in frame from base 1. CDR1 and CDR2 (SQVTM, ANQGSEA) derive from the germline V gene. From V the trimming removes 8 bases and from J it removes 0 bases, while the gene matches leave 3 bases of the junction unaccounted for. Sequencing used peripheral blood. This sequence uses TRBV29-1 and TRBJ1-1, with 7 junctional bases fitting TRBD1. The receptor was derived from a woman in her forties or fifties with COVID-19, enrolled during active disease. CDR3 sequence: CSTGQMNTEAFF. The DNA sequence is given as TGCAGCACGGGACAGATGAACACTGAAGCTTTCTTT.